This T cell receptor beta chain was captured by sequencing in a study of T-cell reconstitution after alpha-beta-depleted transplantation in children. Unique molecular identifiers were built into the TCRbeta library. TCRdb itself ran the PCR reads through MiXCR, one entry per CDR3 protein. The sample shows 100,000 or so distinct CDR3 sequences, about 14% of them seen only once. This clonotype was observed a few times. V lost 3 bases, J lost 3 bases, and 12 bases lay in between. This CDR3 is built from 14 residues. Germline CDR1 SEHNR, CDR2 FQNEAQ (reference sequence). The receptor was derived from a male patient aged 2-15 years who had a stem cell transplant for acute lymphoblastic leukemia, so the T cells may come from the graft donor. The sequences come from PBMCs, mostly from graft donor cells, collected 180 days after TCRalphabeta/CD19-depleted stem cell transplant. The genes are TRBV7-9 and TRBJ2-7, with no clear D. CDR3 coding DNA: TGTGCCAGCAGCTTTCCGACCGGAATCTACGAGCAGTACTTC. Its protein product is CASSFPTGIYEQYF.